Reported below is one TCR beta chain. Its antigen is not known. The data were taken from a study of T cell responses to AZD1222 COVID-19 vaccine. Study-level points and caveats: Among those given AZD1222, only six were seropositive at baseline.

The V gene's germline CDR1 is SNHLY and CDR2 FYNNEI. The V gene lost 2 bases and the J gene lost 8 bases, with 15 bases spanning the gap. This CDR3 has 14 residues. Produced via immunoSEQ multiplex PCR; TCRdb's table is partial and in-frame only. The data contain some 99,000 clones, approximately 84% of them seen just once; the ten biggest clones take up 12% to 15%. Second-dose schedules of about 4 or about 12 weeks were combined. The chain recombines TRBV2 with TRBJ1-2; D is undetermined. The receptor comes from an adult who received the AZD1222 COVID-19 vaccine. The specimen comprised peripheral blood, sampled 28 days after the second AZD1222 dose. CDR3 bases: TGTGCCAGCAGTGAACCTGGGTATAACTTCGGCTACACCTTC. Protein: CASSEPGYNFGYTF. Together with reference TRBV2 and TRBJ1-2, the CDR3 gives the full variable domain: EPEVTQTPSHQVTQMGQEVILRCVPISNHLYFYWYRQILGQKVEFLVSFYNNEISEKSEIFDDQFSVERPDGSNFTLKIRSTKLEDSAMYFCASSEPGYNFGYTFGSGTRLTVV.